The sequence of this T cell receptor (beta chain) was determined in a study of OX40 agonist ivuxolimab in advanced cancers. If patients had autoimmune disease history or systemic immunosuppression, they were excluded. Profiled with immunoSEQ multiplex PCR; TCRdb holds only in-frame clones, not every one. The sample has under 85,000 clones; just over 85% are singletons. Trimming cost V 0 bases and J 6 bases; bases outside gene matches: 10. The CDR3 covers 16 residues. Per germline, CDR1 LGHNA and CDR2 YSLEER. The clonotype was recovered from an adult with an advanced solid tumor such as melanoma, head and neck, liver or kidney cancer. Material: CD4+ or CD8+ T cells sorted from blood, obtained in a trial of the OX40 agonist ivuxolimab. This chain uses TRBV4-3 with TRBJ2-7; 8 bases align to TRBD2. The CDR3 bases are TGCGCCAGCAGCCAAGATCAGGGGCGGGGGGCGGGCGAGCAGTACTTC. Amino acids: CASSQDQGRGAGEQYF.